This is a list of T cell receptor beta chains from one sample in a study of Ad26.COV2.S vaccination and SARS-CoV-2 variants. Sequencing was performed with immunoSEQ multiplex PCR; in TCRdb, only in-frame clones are kept and a portion is missing. The data hold some 340,000 clones, with around 81% observed a single time. The starting material was peripheral blood, obtained in a trial of Ad26.COV2.S vaccine versus placebo. All receptors derive from a person aged 18-65 years who received the Ad26.COV2.S COVID-19 vaccine or a placebo. The CDR3 runs from the conserved cysteine through the conserved F or W. The order of the fields is clone size, J gene, V gene, D gene, CDR3 protein, CDR3 DNA. The D gene is left open where the match is weak. The size entry is marked missing in some rows and otherwise reads once, few, many or a size class.

once TRBJ1-1 TRBV6-5 - CASSFGPTQNTEAFF TGTGCCAGCAGTTTCGGGCCGACACAGAACACTGAAGCTTTCTTT
- TRBJ2-2 TRBV3-1/TRBV3-2 - CASTSEGGELFF TGTGCCAGCACCTCAGAGGGCGGGGAGCTGTTTTTT
- TRBJ2-3 TRBV2 TRBD1 CASRFNPGTGDTDTQYF TGTGCCAGCAGATTTAACCCCGGGACAGGGGACACAGATACGCAGTATTTT
once TRBJ1-2 TRBV12-3/TRBV12-4 TRBD1 CASSSDRGHGYTF TGTGCCAGCAGCTCGGACAGGGGCCATGGCTACACCTTC
- TRBJ2-2 TRBV19 - CAAAGPPNTGELFF TGTGCCGCGGCCGGGCCCCCGAACACCGGGGAGCTGTTTTTT
- TRBJ2-2 TRBV11-2 TRBD1 CASSLVGRGIPGELFF TGTGCCAGCAGCTTAGTTGGCAGGGGGATCCCCGGGGAGCTGTTTTTT
- TRBJ2-3 TRBV29-1 - CSVVRGDGADTQYF TGCAGCGTTGTCAGGGGTGATGGCGCAGATACGCAGTATTTT
once TRBJ2-3 TRBV27 TRBD1 CASVSWDRHTDTQYF TGTGCCAGCGTATCCTGGGACAGGCACACAGATACGCAGTATTTT
many TRBJ1-3 TRBV6-6 - CASSYHTNSGNTIYF TGTGCCAGCAGTTACCATACAAACTCTGGAAACACCATATATTTT
- TRBJ2-7 TRBV14 TRBD1 CASSQEPGGWSEQYF TGTGCCAGCAGCCAAGAGCCAGGGGGTTGGTCCGAGCAGTACTTC
- TRBJ2-2 TRBV10-3 - CAISANRTVGGELFF TGTGCCATCAGCGCCAACCGGACAGTTGGCGGGGAGCTGTTTTTT
- TRBJ2-7 TRBV5-4 TRBD2 CASSLEAGGPYEQYF TGTGCCAGCAGCTTGGAGGCGGGGGGGCCCTACGAGCAGTACTTC
- TRBJ1-4 TRBV4-1 TRBD1 CASSRGDRGLNEKLFF TGCGCCAGCAGCCGAGGTGACAGGGGCCTCAATGAAAAACTGTTTTTT
- TRBJ2-1 TRBV28 TRBD2 CASSPTSGGIYNEQFF TGTGCCAGCAGTCCGACTAGCGGGGGGATCTACAATGAGCAGTTCTTC
- TRBJ1-1 TRBV6-5 - CASSYPARGNTEAFF TGTGCCAGCAGTTACCCAGCCAGGGGGAACACTGAAGCTTTCTTT
- TRBJ2-7 TRBV7-2 - CASSPVPVYEQYF TGTGCCAGCAGCCCGGTCCCAGTCTACGAGCAGTACTTC
once TRBJ1-4 TRBV19 - CASSKRATNEKLFF TGTGCCAGTAGTAAGAGAGCAACTAATGAAAAACTGTTTTTT
- TRBJ2-7 TRBV5-1 - CASSLAAGLSNEQYF TGCGCCAGCAGCTTGGCGGCAGGGCTTAGCAACGAGCAGTACTTC
few TRBJ1-3 TRBV7-6 - CASSEGVGNSGNTIYF TGTGCCAGCAGCGAAGGGGTGGGGAACTCTGGAAACACCATATATTTT
- TRBJ1-1 TRBV10-1 - CASSDSQGPNTEAFF TGCGCCAGCAGTGACAGCCAGGGGCCGAACACTGAAGCTTTCTTT
- TRBJ1-4 TRBV2 - CASSENRASYEKLFF TGTGCCAGCAGCGAAAATAGGGCCTCCTATGAAAAACTGTTTTTT
- TRBJ1-2 TRBV7-9 TRBD1 CASSGTGGALYGYTF TGTGCCAGCAGCGGGACAGGGGGAGCTCTCTATGGCTACACCTTC
- TRBJ2-1 TRBV9 - CASSDGRTNYNEQFF TGTGCCAGCAGCGACGGGCGTACGAACTACAATGAGCAGTTCTTC
- TRBJ2-2 TRBV11-2 TRBD1 CASSPRGREDTGELFF TGTGCCAGCAGCCCCAGGGGGCGAGAAGACACCGGGGAGCTGTTTTTT
- TRBJ1-5 TRBV3-1/TRBV3-2 - CASSPYFVRGNQPQHF TGTGCCAGCAGCCCCTATTTTGTGAGGGGCAATCAGCCCCAGCATTTT
once TRBJ1-2 TRBV20-1 TRBD1 CSAEWTGDYTF TGCAGTGCGGAATGGACAGGGGACTACACCTTC
few TRBJ2-1 TRBV7-3 TRBD2 CASSLTGLAGGEQFF TGTGCCAGCAGCTTAACGGGACTAGCGGGCGGGGAGCAGTTCTTC
many TRBJ2-1 TRBV7-2 - CASSLDRDGKYNEQFF TGTGCCAGCAGCTTAGACCGGGACGGAAAGTACAATGAGCAGTTCTTC
- TRBJ1-5 TRBV5-5 - CASSLGGGNREQPQHF TGTGCCAGCAGCTTGGGAGGGGGGAATAGGGAACAGCCCCAGCATTTT
- TRBJ2-6 TRBV14 - CASSQEWGSGANVLTF TGTGCCAGCAGCCAAGAATGGGGATCTGGGGCCAACGTCCTGACTTTC
- TRBJ2-3 TRBV29-1 - CSVERGGVVDTQYF TGCAGCGTTGAACGAGGGGGAGTGGTAGATACGCAGTATTTT
few TRBJ2-3 TRBV28 - CASAVRDTQYF TGTGCCAGCGCGGTTAGGGATACGCAGTATTTT
- TRBJ2-5 TRBV5-1 - CASSLTQETQYF TGCGCCAGCAGCTTGACCCAAGAGACCCAGTACTTC
- TRBJ1-6 TRBV6-4 - CASSFRGGPLHF TGTGCCAGCAGTTTCAGGGGTGGACCCCTCCACTTT
- TRBJ1-5 TRBV7-2 - CASSLLEGGPLWPQHF TGTGCCAGCAGCCTCCTGGAGGGGGGCCCTCTGTGGCCCCAGCATTTT
- TRBJ1-2 TRBV6-5 - CASRRSLRDYGYTF TGTGCCAGCAGGCGGAGCCTCAGGGACTATGGCTACACCTTC
- TRBJ2-2 TRBV27 TRBD1 CASSMGQGNTGELFF TGTGCCAGCAGTATGGGACAGGGGAACACCGGGGAGCTGTTTTTT
- TRBJ1-5 TRBV7-9 - CASSLAGGKPQHF TGTGCCAGCAGCTTAGCTGGGGGCAAGCCCCAGCATTTT
- TRBJ1-2 TRBV6-4 TRBD1 CASGLTGGTYGYTF TGTGCCAGCGGGTTGACAGGGGGCACCTATGGCTACACCTTC
- TRBJ2-1 TRBV9 TRBD2 CASSGSGGAQNEQFF TGTGCCAGCAGCGGTAGCGGGGGGGCCCAAAATGAGCAGTTCTTC
- TRBJ2-2 TRBV7-9 TRBD1 CASSSLTGGEGRAGWLFF TGTGCCAGCAGCTCCCTGACAGGGGGCGAAGGCCGAGCCGGGTGGCTGTTTTTT
- TRBJ1-3 TRBV5-4 - CASSRVGASGNTIYF TGTGCCAGCAGCCGGGTGGGGGCCTCTGGAAACACCATATATTTT
- TRBJ2-3 TRBV3-1/TRBV3-2 TRBD2 CASSQRLAGANTQYF TGTGCCAGCAGCCAACGCCTAGCGGGGGCCAATACGCAGTATTTT
- TRBJ1-1 TRBV29-1 - CSAAQGSRNTEAFF TGCAGCGCCGCTCAGGGGAGCCGAAACACTGAAGCTTTCTTT
- TRBJ2-3 TRBV7-3 - CASSLGASVADTQYF TGTGCCAGCAGCTTAGGCGCTAGTGTCGCAGATACGCAGTATTTT
- TRBJ1-2 TRBV28 - CASSLPNYGYTF TGTGCCAGCAGTTTGCCTAACTATGGCTACACCTTC
- TRBJ2-4 TRBV27 TRBD2 CASSFSGGKNIQYF TGTGCCAGCAGTTTCTCGGGAGGGAAAAACATTCAGTACTTC
once TRBJ1-1 TRBV21-1 - CASSNTGTGEYEAFF TGTGCCAGCAGCAACACCGGGACAGGGGAATACGAAGCTTTCTTT
- TRBJ1-6 TRBV6-6 - CASRHYRDANSPLHF TGTGCCAGCAGGCACTACAGGGATGCTAATTCACCCCTCCACTTT
- TRBJ2-1 TRBV5-6 - CASNTPREGNEQFF TGTGCCAGCAATACTCCTAGGGAAGGGAATGAGCAGTTCTTC
- TRBJ2-7 TRBV7-8 - CASGRGYEQYF TGTGCCAGCGGCAGGGGTTACGAGCAGTACTTC
- TRBJ2-6 TRBV6-2/TRBV6-3 - CASSYGRGGSGANVLTF TGTGCCAGCAGTTACGGCAGGGGGGGCTCTGGGGCCAACGTCCTGACTTTC
once TRBJ2-3 TRBV29-1 TRBD2 CSVVLAGGIDTQYF TGCAGCGTGGTACTAGCGGGGGGGATAGATACGCAGTATTTT
- TRBJ2-4 TRBV11-3 - CASSPDMSLAKNIQYF TGTGCCAGCAGCCCAGACATGTCCTTAGCCAAAAACATTCAGTACTTC
- TRBJ1-6 TRBV9 TRBD1 CASSVGAGGGNSPLHF TGTGCCAGCAGCGTAGGTGCAGGGGGTGGCAATTCACCCCTCCACTTT